The sample holds a few counts of the clone carrying this T cell receptor beta chain. Its antigen is unidentified. As it was prepared, the TCRbeta library received unique molecular identifiers. TCRdb reprocessed the PCR reads via MiXCR and lists one record per CDR3 protein. The sample includes a few hundred thousand distinct CDR3 sequences, around 15% seen only once; the top ten take around 30%. CDR1 and CDR2 (germline): ENHRY, SYGVKD. V lost 8 bases and J lost 2; bases outside the gene matches: 4. CDR3 length: 15 amino acids. These data originate in a study of T-cell reconstitution after alpha-beta-depleted transplantation in children. Regarding the study as a whole: Expanded clones from the graft, numbering several hundred, reportedly supplied alpha-beta T cells about two months after transplant. A year had passed since transplant, and T-cell counts and diversity by then came mostly from newly produced T cells.

V usage is TRBV10-3 and J usage is TRBJ2-3; TRBD2 matches at 13 bases. The specimen comprised PBMCs, mostly from graft donor cells, sampled 360 days after TCRalphabeta/CD19-depleted stem cell transplant. This receptor was taken from a boy under three years old who had a stem cell transplant for Wiskott-Aldrich syndrome, so the T cells may come from the graft donor. The CDR3 region has the DNA TGTGCCATCGGGGGACTAGCGGGGTTCACAGATACGCAGTATTTT. Translation gives CAIGGLAGFTDTQYF.